One sample yielded the 23 T cell receptor beta chains listed below, sequenced in a study of radiotherapy plus CTLA-4 blockade in lung cancer. Using immunoSEQ multiplex PCR, the repertoire was profiled, and TCRdb retains in-frame clones only, with some absent. The sample has 90,000 to 100,000 clones; approximately 74% are singletons. Material: peripheral blood, obtained from a patient treated with radiotherapy plus ipilimumab. Every receptor here comes from a human donor with non-small cell lung cancer who had a partial response to radiotherapy plus ipilimumab. Some clones in this sample may be carry-over from other donors' samples.

This clone was seen only a few times. The chain carries TRBV7-9 and TRBJ1-4; 7 bases align to TRBD1. Trimming cost V 7 bases and J 8 bases; bases outside gene matches: 13. Germline assignment: CDR1 SEHNR and CDR2 FQNEAQ (reference sequence). This CDR3 contains 15 residues. The CDR3 region is CASTMRDSQGEKLFF. CDR3 bases: TGTGCCAGCACCATGAGGGACAGCCAGGGAGAAAAACTGTTTTTT.

The chain couples TRBV4-2 to TRBJ2-1, with D possibly matching TRBD2 (6 bases). CDR3 length equals 14 residues. Germline CDR1 reads LGHNA; CDR2 reads YNFKEQ. V dropped 3 bases and J dropped 3 bases, with 9 bases sitting between them. The CDR3 DNA reads as TGTGCCAGCAGCCAGAGCGGGCGCTACAATGAGCAGTTCTTC. This encodes CASSQSGRYNEQFF.

The genes are TRBV21-1 and TRBJ2-2; the DNA was not compared with TRBD1, the D call given in the table. TRBV21-1 is listed as a pseudogene. The CDR3 sequence is 16 residues long. This CDR3 is CASSKGGQRILGELFF. CDR3 nucleotides: TGTGCCAGCAGCAAAGGGGGACAGAGGATCCTCGGGGAGCTGTTTTTT.

The chain recombines TRBV18 with TRBJ2-5, with 9 nucleotides matching TRBD1. The J call may not be correct, given that the DNA end is closer to TRBJ2-7. Germline values: CDR1 KGHSH, CDR2 LQKENI. The CDR3 sequence is 12 residues long. The DNA for the CDR3 is TGTGCCAGCTCAGGGACAGGGTACGAGCAGTACTTC. Its protein product is CASSGTGYEQYF.

V gene TRBV15 combines with J gene TRBJ2-7; D is possibly TRBD1 (5 bases). CDR3 size: 14 residues. CDR1 and CDR2 (germline): LNHNV, YYDKDF (reference sequence). Trimming removed 0 bases from V and 4 bases from J, with 10 bases in between. The DNA for the CDR3 is TGTGCCACCAGCAGAGACAGGGCGACGTACGAGCAGTACTTC. Its protein product is CATSRDRATYEQYF.

The chain employs TRBV7-2 and TRBJ2-5; D possibly corresponds to TRBD2 (7 bases). The J call may be incorrect, as the DNA end agrees better with TRBJ2-7. CDR1 and CDR2 (germline): SGHTA, FQGNSA. The CDR3 spans 14 residues. The CDR3 nucleotides are TGTGCCAGCAGCTTCGGTGGGGGGGCGGTCGAGCAGTACTTC. Encoded protein: CASSFGGGAVEQYF.

V usage is TRBV4-3 and J usage is TRBJ2-6, with D tentatively TRBD2 (7 bases). Germline CDR1 reads LGHNA; CDR2 reads YSLEER. V dropped 7 bases and J dropped 4 bases, with 17 bases sitting between them. The CDR3 totals 16 residues. The CDR3 nucleotides are TGCGCCAGCACTCCTGGGGGGGGGCTAGGGGCCAACGTCCTGACTTTC. Translating gives CASTPGGGLGANVLTF.

In nucleotides, the CDR3 is TGCGCCAGCAGCTTGACAGACTACGAGCAGTACTTC. As protein: CASSLTDYEQYF. V gene TRBV5-1 combines with J gene TRBJ2-7; D is unclear. Germline assignment: CDR1 SGHRS and CDR2 YFSETQ. This CDR3 spans 12 amino acids. The V and J ends lost 1 base and 3 bases respectively, with 5 bases between them.

This clone occurred a few times. This chain links TRBV7-9 with TRBJ2-1; D is undetermined. Germline V gene data show CDR1 as SEHNR and CDR2 as FQNEAQ (reference sequence). The CDR3 consists of 14 residues. V gave up 4 bases and J gave up 9 bases, with 16 bases separating them. The DNA for the CDR3 is TGTGCCAGCAGCTCCCGACAAGCCCCCCGTGAGCAGTTCTTC. Translated, it gives CASSSRQAPREQFF.

The sample holds one count of this clone. The J gene is TRBJ1-2, the V gene TRBV11-3, with 7 bases that match TRBD1. This CDR3 comprises 15 residues. V lost 7 bases to trimming and J lost 8 bases; unmatched junction nucleotides: 16. Germline CDR1 is SGHNT and CDR2 is YENEEA. Here the CDR3 DNA reads TGTGCCAGCACCCATGAACAGGGGACTCCGGGCGGCTACACCTTC. Protein: CASTHEQGTPGGYTF. Drawing the rest from reference TRBV11-3 and TRBJ1-2, the complete variable domain is EAGVVQSPRYKIIEKKQPVAFWCNPISGHNTLYWYLQNLGQGPELLIRYENEEAVDDSQLPKDRFSAERLKGVDSTLKIQPAELGDSAVYLCASTHEQGTPGGYTFGSGTRLTVV.

A note on this clone: Other DNA sequences in the same sample also yield this CDR3. The chain couples TRBV10-3 to TRBJ1-1, with D possibly matching TRBD1 (6 bases). The CDR3 runs 14 residues. V was trimmed by 5 bases and J by 0 bases, leaving 10 bases between them. Germline V gene data show CDR1 as ENHRY and CDR2 as SYGVKD. CDR3 region: CAISMDSMNTEAFF. The CDR3 DNA reads TGTGCCATCAGTATGGACAGCATGAACACTGAAGCTTTCTTT.

This clone was observed a handful of times. This rearrangement joins TRBV5-6 to TRBJ2-3; 7 bases line up with TRBD1. The CDR3 sequence is 14 residues long. The germline V gene has CDR1 SGHDT and CDR2 YYEEEE. Trimming at V came to 8 bases and at J to 3 bases, leaving 9 bases not matched to a gene. The CDR3 DNA reads as TGTGCCAGTTCCGACAGGGCAATAACAGATACGCAGTATTTT. This gives the protein CASSDRAITDTQYF.

J is TRBJ2-1 and V is TRBV5-8; TRBD2 matches 7 bases. After removal of 1 base from V and 7 bases from J, the junction contained 8 bases not matched to a gene. This CDR3 comprises 15 residues. The germline CDR1 and CDR2 sequences are SGHTS and YDEGEE. Here the CDR3 reads CASSLYGGGKNEQFF. The CDR3 nucleotides read TGTGCCAGCAGCTTGTACGGGGGAGGGAAAAATGAGCAGTTCTTC.

J is TRBJ2-2 and V is TRBV28; 10 nucleotides agree with TRBD2. The V and J ends lost 4 bases and 6 bases, in that order; junction bases with no gene match: 5. The CDR3 has 15 amino acids. From germline, CDR1 is MDHEN and CDR2 SYDVKM. The CDR3 DNA reads TGTGCCAGCAGTTCCGACCTAGCGGGAGCCGGGGAGCTGTTTTTT. Translating it yields CASSSDLAGAGELFF.

The chain carries TRBV28 and TRBJ2-7, with 8 positions matching TRBD1. The CDR3 has 15 amino acids. Germline V lookup: CDR1 MDHEN, CDR2 SYDVKM. V shed 4 bases and J 4 bases; nucleotides not matched to a gene: 9. CDR3 sequence (DNA): TGTGCCAGCAGTTCCTCCAGGACAGGGACATACGAGCAGTACTTC. The encoded protein is CASSSSRTGTYEQYF.

V usage is TRBV5-1 and J usage is TRBJ1-6, with 10 nucleotides matching TRBD1. The CDR3 extends over 15 amino acids. V dropped 3 bases and J dropped 9; count of bases not matched to a gene: 6. Germline V CDR1 and CDR2: SGHRS, YFSETQ. This CDR3 reads CASSSRQGASSPLHF. Here the CDR3 DNA reads TGCGCCAGCAGCTCGAGACAGGGGGCCTCTTCACCCCTCCACTTT.

This clone occurred a few times. This rearrangement joins TRBV19 to TRBJ2-3, with D perhaps matching TRBD1 (6 bases). The length of the CDR3 is 14 residues. Germline V gene sequence: CDR1 LNHDA, CDR2 SQIVND (reference sequence). V shed 1 base and J shed 6 bases, with 11 bases lying between them. The CDR3 region has the DNA TGTGCCAGTAGTATAGGAGGGGGACGGGATACGCAGTATTTT. Its translation is CASSIGGGRDTQYF.

This rearrangement joins TRBV5-1 to TRBJ1-4, with D perhaps TRBD1 (6 bases). The CDR3 consists of 13 residues. The ends were cut back, 5 bases at V and 5 bases at J, with 10 bases in the middle. Germline values: CDR1 SGHRS, CDR2 YFSETQ. The CDR3 DNA is TGCGCCAGCAGAAGGGACACCAATGAAAAACTGTTTTTT. Encoded protein: CASRRDTNEKLFF.

This rearrangement joins TRBV2 to TRBJ2-7, with D possibly matching TRBD2 (5 bases). Germline CDR1 is SNHLY and CDR2 is FYNNEI. The length of the CDR3 is 14 residues. V was cut by 6 bases and J by 5 bases, with 17 bases left in between. CDR3 coding DNA: TGTGCCAGCAGCCTCGGAGTAGCGTGGAACGAGCAGTACTTC. Translation gives CASSLGVAWNEQYF.

The rearrangement joins TRBV18 to TRBJ2-3, with 10 bases identical to TRBD2. The trim removed 0 bases at V and 4 bases at J, leaving 4 bases unmatched. Germline V gene data show CDR1 as KGHSH and CDR2 as LQKENI. The CDR3 totals 16 residues. CDR3 sequence (DNA): TGTGCCAGCTCACCACCAAGCGGGGGGGCCCCAGATACGCAGTATTTT. It encodes CASSPPSGGAPDTQYF.

The V call is TRBV5-4, the J call TRBJ2-3, with TRBD2 matching 10 bases. The CDR3 spans 14 residues. J lost 2 bases, V lost 4 bases, and 1 base had no gene match. Germline V CDR1 and CDR2: SGHNT, YYREEE (reference sequence). The CDR3 DNA sequence: TGTGCCAGCAGCCTAGCGGGAGCCACAGATACGCAGTATTTT. Its translation: CASSLAGATDTQYF.

The chain recombines TRBV19 with TRBJ2-2, with D possibly matching TRBD1 (6 bases). V was pared by 8 bases and J by 1 base, with 8 bases between. There are 13 residues in the CDR3. Germline V gene data show CDR1 as LNHDA and CDR2 as SQIVND (reference sequence). The CDR3, as DNA: TGTGCCAGTGAGGACAGGAACACCGGGGAGCTGTTTTTT. This translates into CASEDRNTGELFF.

This clone appeared a few times. The chain recombines TRBV7-9 with TRBJ2-7, with 9 bases identical to TRBD2. V lost 5 bases, J lost 2 bases, and 4 bases stayed unmatched. The length of the CDR3 is 14 residues. Germline values: CDR1 SEHNR, CDR2 FQNEAQ (reference sequence). Here the CDR3 DNA reads TGTGCCAGCAGCACGACTAGCGGCACCTACGAGCAGTACTTC. It encodes CASSTTSGTYEQYF.